The sequence of this T cell receptor beta chain was determined in a study of molecular identifiers for immune sequencing clone quantification. Bulk TCR libraries were made with methods that had been previously described and with listed TCR primers. A single record per CDR3 protein comes from TCRdb applying MiXCR to the PCR reads. The sample lists about 510,000 distinct CDR3 sequences, about 22% occurring once. General observations from the study: Underestimation of highly expanded clone sizes could arise where identical TCR molecules share a barcode.

In its sample, this clonotype was seen a few times. Its target is not known. The germline CDR1 and CDR2 sequences are SGHAT and FQNNGV. V was pared by 1 base and J by 4 bases, with 5 bases between. The CDR3 is 13 residues long. The chain joins TRBV11-2 to TRBJ2-1; no clear D. The sequenced material came from naive CD8+ T cells from blood, with Jurkat cell RNA spiked in. The subset: FACS-sorted CD8+CD4-CCR7+CD45RA+ naive T cells. The TCR originated in a human donor in good health. Some libraries in this study had Jurkat cell RNA spiked in. The CDR3 protein is CASSLVEYNEQFF. The CDR3 DNA sequence: TGTGCCAGCAGCTTAGTAGAATACAATGAGCAGTTCTTC.